Below, 13 T cell receptor beta chains from the same sample are listed, as sequenced in a study of cytomegalovirus exposure and HLA in healthy donors. The PCR had 60 Vbeta and 13 Jbeta primers. Here immunoSEQ multiplex PCR was the method, and the copy in TCRdb shows in-frame clones only, minus some. The table lists approximately 95,000 clones, around 84% of them singletons. The sequenced sample was PBMCs. The receptors were sampled from a woman aged 40 to 55 in good health and CMV-seropositive.

In its sample, this clone was seen a few times. V gene TRBV28 combines with J gene TRBJ2-3; D not certain. V dropped 6 bases and J dropped 3 bases, with 7 bases sitting between them. CDR3 length: 12 residues. Per the germline V gene, CDR1 is MDHEN and CDR2 is SYDVKM. As DNA, the CDR3 is TGTGCCAGCAGCCTCCGGACAGATACGCAGTATTTT. It translates to CASSLRTDTQYF.

This clone appeared a single time. The chain links TRBV10-3 to TRBJ2-1; 8 bases line up with TRBD2. This CDR3 is 18 amino acids long. Germline values: CDR1 ENHRY, CDR2 SYGVKD. With 3 bases clipped from V and 10 bases from J, the junction kept 20 bases outside the gene matches. In DNA, the CDR3 is TGTGCCATCAGTGATTCGTACCGTGGACTAGCATCCTTGGAGGAGCAGTTCTTC. Its protein is CAISDSYRGLASLEEQFF.

The CDR3 spells CAISGSSGAYEQYF. In DNA, the CDR3 is TGTGCCATCAGTGGGTCTAGCGGGGCCTACGAGCAGTACTTC. This chain connects TRBV10-3 to TRBJ2-7; 9 bases map to TRBD2. The CDR3 runs to 14 residues. Per germline, CDR1 ENHRY and CDR2 SYGVKD. V shed 4 bases and J 2 bases; nucleotides not matched to a gene: 3.

This chain joins TRBV21-1 and TRBJ2-5; the table's D call of TRBD2 was not tested on the DNA. TRBV21-1 is labeled a pseudogene. The CDR3 covers 16 residues. The CDR3 coding sequence is TGTGCCACAGGTACTAGCGGGAGGGCCTGGGAGGAGACCCAGTACTTC. Translating it yields CATGTSGRAWEETQYF.

This sequence joins TRBV19 and TRBJ2-7; 7 positions agree with TRBD1. The germline V gene encodes CDR1 LNHDA and CDR2 SQIVND (reference sequence). CDR3 size: 15 residues. The ends lost 6 bases at V and 3 bases at J; junction bases unmatched: 11. CDR3: CASSPFGTVLYEQYF. DNA of the CDR3: TGTGCCAGTAGCCCCTTCGGGACAGTTCTCTACGAGCAGTACTTC. The entire variable domain, with the rest obtained from reference TRBV19 and TRBJ2-7, is as follows: DGGITQSPKYLFRKEGQNVTLSCEQNLNHDAMYWYRQDPGQGLRLIYYSQIVNDFQKGDIAEGYSVSREKKESFPLTVTSAQKNPTAFYLCASSPFGTVLYEQYFGPGTRLTVT.

This chain connects TRBV7-2 to TRBJ2-5, with 7 bases matching TRBD1. CDR1 and CDR2 from the germline V gene are SGHTA and FQGNSA. The CDR3 length is 15 residues. After removal of 4 bases from V and 1 base from J, the junction contained 6 bases not matched to a gene. The CDR3 protein is CASSSTGQIQETQYF. The CDR3 bases are TGTGCCAGCAGCTCTACGGGACAGATCCAAGAGACCCAGTACTTC.

V and J are TRBV10-2 and TRBJ2-7; 9 nucleotides match TRBD1. Germline assignment: CDR1 WSHSY and CDR2 SAAADI. V shed 10 bases and J 4 bases; nucleotides not matched to a gene: 11. CDR3 length equals 14 residues. The CDR3: CATKTGGDSYEQYF. The CDR3 DNA reads TGCGCCACTAAAACAGGGGGCGACTCGTACGAGCAGTACTTC.

A remark on this clone: Other DNA sequences of this sample code for an identical CDR3. This chain links TRBV28 with TRBJ1-2; D is possibly TRBD1 (6 bases). V dropped 6 bases and J dropped 4 bases, with 9 bases sitting between them. CDR1 is MDHEN and CDR2 is SYDVKM in the germline V gene. The CDR3 runs to 12 residues. CDR3 amino acids: CASSTTGYGYTF. The CDR3 coding sequence is TGTGCCAGCAGCACGACAGGCTATGGCTACACCTTC.

This clone came up a few times. The rearrangement uses TRBV18 and TRBJ1-2; a weak D match, TRBD1 (5 bases). This CDR3 has 17 amino acids. Trimming left V 2 bases short and J 0 bases short, with 16 bases between. The germline CDR1 and CDR2 sequences are KGHSH and LQKENI. The CDR3 sequence: CASSPSTDRRSNYGYTF. Written as DNA, the CDR3 is TGTGCCAGCTCACCATCGACAGATCGGAGATCTAACTATGGCTACACCTTC.

The rearrangement joins TRBV14 to TRBJ2-7; the D gene is possibly TRBD2 (5 bases). V was cut by 6 bases and J by 5 bases, with 23 bases left in between. CDR1 and CDR2 (germline): SGHDN, FVKESK. This CDR3 region has 16 residues. CDR3 amino acids: CASSLHVGVKRDEQYF. The DNA of the CDR3 is TGTGCCAGCAGTTTGCACGTGGGAGTGAAGCGAGACGAGCAGTACTTC.

The chain carries TRBV5-1 and TRBJ2-7, with D uncertain. The CDR3 loop spans 16 amino acids. The V gene lost 5 bases and the J gene lost 3 bases, with 21 bases spanning the gap. Per the germline V gene, CDR1 is SGHRS and CDR2 is YFSETQ. The CDR3 protein is CASRHDLDIFGYEQYF. The CDR3 nucleotides are TGCGCCAGCAGACACGATCTAGATATTTTCGGCTACGAGCAGTACTTC.

The chain employs TRBV2 and TRBJ2-7; 7 nucleotides agree with TRBD1. CDR3 size: 14 residues. CDR1 is SNHLY and CDR2 is FYNNEI in the germline V gene. After removal of 8 bases from V and 2 bases from J, the junction contained 9 bases not matched to a gene. This CDR3 is CASHRGVGAYEQYF. The CDR3, as DNA: TGTGCCAGCCACAGGGGTGTCGGAGCCTACGAGCAGTACTTC.

CDR3 in amino acids: CSVGRAGDWGRPYEQYF. As DNA, the CDR3 is TGCAGCGTTGGAAGGGCAGGGGATTGGGGGAGACCCTACGAGCAGTACTTC. V is TRBV29-1 and J is TRBJ2-7, with D tentatively TRBD1 (6 bases). The CDR3 is 17 residues long. Per germline, CDR1 SQVTM and CDR2 ANQGSEA. V was clipped by 4 bases and J by 2 bases, with 24 bases between them.